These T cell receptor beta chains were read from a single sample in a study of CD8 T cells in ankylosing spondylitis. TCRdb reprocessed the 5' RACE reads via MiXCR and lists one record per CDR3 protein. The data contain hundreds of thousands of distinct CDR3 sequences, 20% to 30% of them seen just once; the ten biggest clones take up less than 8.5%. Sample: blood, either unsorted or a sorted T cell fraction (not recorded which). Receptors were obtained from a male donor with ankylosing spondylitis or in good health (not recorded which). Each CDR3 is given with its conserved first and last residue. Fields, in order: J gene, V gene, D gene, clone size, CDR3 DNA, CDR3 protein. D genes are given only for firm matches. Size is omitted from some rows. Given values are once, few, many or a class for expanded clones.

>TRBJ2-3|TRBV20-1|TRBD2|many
TGCAGTGCTAGAGCCGCGGGGGGTACAGATACGCAGTATTTT
CSARAAGGTDTQYF
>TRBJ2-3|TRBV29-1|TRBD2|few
TGCAGCGGTCAAGGGACTAGCGTCGGAGATACGCAGTATTTT
CSGQGTSVGDTQYF
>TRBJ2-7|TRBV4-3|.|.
TGCGCCAGCAGCCAAGAAGTCGGCGGGCGCATCAGCGGGTACGAGCAGTACTTC
CASSQEVGGRISGYEQYF
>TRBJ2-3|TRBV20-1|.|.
TGCAGTGCTACTATGGGGGGCACAGATACGCAGTATTTT
CSATMGGTDTQYF
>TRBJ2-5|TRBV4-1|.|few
TGCGCCAGCAGCCATCCCGTGGGTGGGAGGCGCCAAGAGACCCAGTACTTC
CASSHPVGGRRQETQYF
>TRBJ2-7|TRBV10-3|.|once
TGTGCCATCAGTGAACCCGGGAGAACCTACGAGCAGTACTTC
CAISEPGRTYEQYF
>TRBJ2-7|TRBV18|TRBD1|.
TGTGCCAGCTCACTGGGACAGGTGCGCTACGAGCAGTACTTC
CASSLGQVRYEQYF
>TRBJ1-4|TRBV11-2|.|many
TGTGCCAGCAGCTTACAGGCCCATAATGAAAAACTGTTTTTT
CASSLQAHNEKLFF
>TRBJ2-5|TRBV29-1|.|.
TGCAGCGGGGTCCGGGGGCGGGGAGAGACCCAGTACTTC
CSGVRGRGETQYF
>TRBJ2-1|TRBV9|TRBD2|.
TGTGCCAGCAGCGTAGGGGCGGGAGGTCCCTACAATGAGCAGTTCTTC
CASSVGAGGPYNEQFF
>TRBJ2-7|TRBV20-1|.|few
TGCAGTGCTAGAGATACCCTAGCTGACGTCTACGAGCAGTACTTC
CSARDTLADVYEQYF
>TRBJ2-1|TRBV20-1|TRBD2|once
TGCAGTGCTAGTTGGGCTAGCGGGAGGCTCCTTGCCTACAATGAGCAGTTCTTC
CSASWASGRLLAYNEQFF
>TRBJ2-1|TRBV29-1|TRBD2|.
TGCAGCGTTTTCCCTAGCGGGGCCTACAATGAGCAGTTCTTC
CSVFPSGAYNEQFF
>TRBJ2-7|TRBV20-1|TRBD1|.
TGCAGTGCTAGAGGCAGGGGGCAAGAGCAGTACTTC
CSARGRGQEQYF
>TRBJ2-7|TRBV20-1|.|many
TGCAGTGCTAGAGATGGCCGGAGCTCCTACGAGCAGTACTTC
CSARDGRSSYEQYF
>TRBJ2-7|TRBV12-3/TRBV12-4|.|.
TGTGCCAGCAGTTTCCCTAGCAGGCTCTACGAGCAGTACTTC
CASSFPSRLYEQYF
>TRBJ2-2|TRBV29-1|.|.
TGCAGCGCCTTGGACGAAAACACCGGGGAGCTGTTTTTT
CSALDENTGELFF
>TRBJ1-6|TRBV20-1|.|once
TGCAGTGCTGGGCGGAATAATTCACCCCTCCACTTT
CSAGRNNSPLHF
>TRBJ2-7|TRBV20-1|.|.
TGCAGTGCTAGCTGGTTCGGGAGTAGGGACGAGCAGTACTTC
CSASWFGSRDEQYF
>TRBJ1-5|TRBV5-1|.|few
TGCGCCAGCAGCCCGGCCGGGGTAGGGGGACTCGATCAGCCCCAGCATTTT
CASSPAGVGGLDQPQHF
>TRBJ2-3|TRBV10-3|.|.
TGTGCCATCGGACTCACAGATACGCAGTATTTT
CAIGLTDTQYF
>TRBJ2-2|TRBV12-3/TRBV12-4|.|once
TGTGCCAGCAGCCTAACAGGAGGGAGCACCGGGGAGCTGTTTTTT
CASSLTGGSTGELFF
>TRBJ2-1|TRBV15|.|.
TGTGCCACCAGCAGTAGGGGGGACGTAACCACCTACAATGAGCAGTTCTTC
CATSSRGDVTTYNEQFF
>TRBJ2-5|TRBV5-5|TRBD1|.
TGTGCCAGCACCATCGGACAGGCACGCGAGACCCAGTACTTC
CASTIGQARETQYF
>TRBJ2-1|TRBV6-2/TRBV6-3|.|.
TGTGCCAGCAGTACAGGGTTTGAGCAGTTCTTC
CASSTGFEQFF
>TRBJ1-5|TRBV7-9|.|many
TGTGCCAGCAGCTTAGGAGTGGATCAGCCCCAGCATTTT
CASSLGVDQPQHF
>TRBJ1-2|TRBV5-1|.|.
TGCGCCAGCAGCTTGCACGGTGGCTACACCTTC
CASSLHGGYTF
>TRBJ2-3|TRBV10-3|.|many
TGTGCCACTCGGAGGGGGGATAGCACAGATACGCAGTATTTT
CATRRGDSTDTQYF
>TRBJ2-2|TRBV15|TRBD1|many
TGTGCCACCAGCAGAGAAGGGACAGGGTATCCCGGGGAGCTGTTTTTT
CATSREGTGYPGELFF
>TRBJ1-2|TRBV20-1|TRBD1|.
TGCAGTGCTCAGGACAGGAACGGCTACACCTTC
CSAQDRNGYTF
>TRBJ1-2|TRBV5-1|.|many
TGCGCCAGCAGCTTGGGTCTGGAAGGCAATGGCTACACCTTC
CASSLGLEGNGYTF
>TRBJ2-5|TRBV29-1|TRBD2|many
TGCAGCGTTTCTGGACTAGCGGGAGAGGCGGTTCAAGAGACCCAGTACTTC
CSVSGLAGEAVQETQYF
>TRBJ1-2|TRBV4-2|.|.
TGTGCCAGCAGCCCCATCGAGGTTTATGGCTACACCTTC
CASSPIEVYGYTF
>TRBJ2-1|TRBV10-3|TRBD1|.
TGTGCCATCAGTGAGACCGGGACAGGGGGAGGACAGTTCTTC
CAISETGTGGGQFF
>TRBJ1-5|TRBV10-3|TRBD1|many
TGTGCCATCAGTGTGACAGGGGGCGGAAATCAGCCCCAGCATTTT
CAISVTGGGNQPQHF
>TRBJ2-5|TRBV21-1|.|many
TGTGCCAGCAGCATGCGGACGGCCGGTGGGGAGACCCAGTACTTC
CASSMRTAGGETQYF
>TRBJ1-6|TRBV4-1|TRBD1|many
TGCGCCAGCAGCCAAGAAACAGGGGACCCGAATTCACCCCTCCACTTT
CASSQETGDPNSPLHF
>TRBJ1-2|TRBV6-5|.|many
TGTGCCAGCAGTTACTCCGGGGAAATTAACTATGGCTACACCTTC
CASSYSGEINYGYTF
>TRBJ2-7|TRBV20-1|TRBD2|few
TGCAGCACACCGGGACTAGCCTACGAGCAGTACTTC
CSTPGLAYEQYF
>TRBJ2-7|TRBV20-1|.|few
TGCAGTGCTAGCGGGTCGCTCTACGAGCAGTACTTC
CSASGSLYEQYF
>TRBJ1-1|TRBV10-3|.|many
TGTGCCATCAGTGGGGACGGAAACATGAACACTGAAGCTTTCTTT
CAISGDGNMNTEAFF
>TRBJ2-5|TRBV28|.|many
TGTGCCAGCAGTTTAAGTGGGGGGAGGGAGACCCAGTACTTC
CASSLSGGRETQYF
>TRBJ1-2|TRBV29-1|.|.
TGCAGCGCTGCAGGGCAAGCTAACTATGGCTACACCTTC
CSAAGQANYGYTF
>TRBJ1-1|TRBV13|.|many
TGTGCCAGCAGCGGACCTACGGGGGCACTGAACACTGAAGCTTTCTTT
CASSGPTGALNTEAFF
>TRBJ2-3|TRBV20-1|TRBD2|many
TGCAGTGCTAGGCGGGGGATCGGCGGGTCAACGGATACGCAGTATTTT
CSARRGIGGSTDTQYF
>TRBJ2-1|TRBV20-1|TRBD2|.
TGCAGTGCGGCCCGGACTAGCCCAGGCAATGAGCAGTTCTTC
CSAARTSPGNEQFF
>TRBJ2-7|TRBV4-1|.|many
TGCGCCAGCAGCCACCAACCGGGATACGAGCAGTACTTC
CASSHQPGYEQYF
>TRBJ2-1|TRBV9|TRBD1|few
TGTGCCAGCAGCGTAGCACCCGGGACAGGGTACAATGAGCAGTTCTTC
CASSVAPGTGYNEQFF
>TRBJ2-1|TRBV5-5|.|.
TGTGCCAGCAGCAAGAACGGTAATGAGCAGTTCTTC
CASSKNGNEQFF
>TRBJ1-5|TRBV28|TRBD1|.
TGTGCCAGCAGTTTATCGGGACAGGGTGGTCAGCCCCAGCATTTT
CASSLSGQGGQPQHF
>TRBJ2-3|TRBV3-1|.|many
TGTGCCAGCAGCCAAGATTTCCGAGGATCACCAGATACGCAGTATTTT
CASSQDFRGSPDTQYF
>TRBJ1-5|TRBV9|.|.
TGTGCCAGCAGCGGGGGGGGGACCGATCAGCCCCAGCATTTT
CASSGGGTDQPQHF
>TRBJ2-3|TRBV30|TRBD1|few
TGTGCCTGGGTGAGGGACAGGTCAGATACGCAGTATTTT
CAWVRDRSDTQYF
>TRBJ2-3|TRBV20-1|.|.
TGCAGTGCTGGAGAAAGGAACGCAGATACGCAGTATTTT
CSAGERNADTQYF
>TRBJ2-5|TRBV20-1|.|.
TGCAGTGCTAGAGAACCGTGGGGGGAGACCCAGTACTTC
CSAREPWGETQYF